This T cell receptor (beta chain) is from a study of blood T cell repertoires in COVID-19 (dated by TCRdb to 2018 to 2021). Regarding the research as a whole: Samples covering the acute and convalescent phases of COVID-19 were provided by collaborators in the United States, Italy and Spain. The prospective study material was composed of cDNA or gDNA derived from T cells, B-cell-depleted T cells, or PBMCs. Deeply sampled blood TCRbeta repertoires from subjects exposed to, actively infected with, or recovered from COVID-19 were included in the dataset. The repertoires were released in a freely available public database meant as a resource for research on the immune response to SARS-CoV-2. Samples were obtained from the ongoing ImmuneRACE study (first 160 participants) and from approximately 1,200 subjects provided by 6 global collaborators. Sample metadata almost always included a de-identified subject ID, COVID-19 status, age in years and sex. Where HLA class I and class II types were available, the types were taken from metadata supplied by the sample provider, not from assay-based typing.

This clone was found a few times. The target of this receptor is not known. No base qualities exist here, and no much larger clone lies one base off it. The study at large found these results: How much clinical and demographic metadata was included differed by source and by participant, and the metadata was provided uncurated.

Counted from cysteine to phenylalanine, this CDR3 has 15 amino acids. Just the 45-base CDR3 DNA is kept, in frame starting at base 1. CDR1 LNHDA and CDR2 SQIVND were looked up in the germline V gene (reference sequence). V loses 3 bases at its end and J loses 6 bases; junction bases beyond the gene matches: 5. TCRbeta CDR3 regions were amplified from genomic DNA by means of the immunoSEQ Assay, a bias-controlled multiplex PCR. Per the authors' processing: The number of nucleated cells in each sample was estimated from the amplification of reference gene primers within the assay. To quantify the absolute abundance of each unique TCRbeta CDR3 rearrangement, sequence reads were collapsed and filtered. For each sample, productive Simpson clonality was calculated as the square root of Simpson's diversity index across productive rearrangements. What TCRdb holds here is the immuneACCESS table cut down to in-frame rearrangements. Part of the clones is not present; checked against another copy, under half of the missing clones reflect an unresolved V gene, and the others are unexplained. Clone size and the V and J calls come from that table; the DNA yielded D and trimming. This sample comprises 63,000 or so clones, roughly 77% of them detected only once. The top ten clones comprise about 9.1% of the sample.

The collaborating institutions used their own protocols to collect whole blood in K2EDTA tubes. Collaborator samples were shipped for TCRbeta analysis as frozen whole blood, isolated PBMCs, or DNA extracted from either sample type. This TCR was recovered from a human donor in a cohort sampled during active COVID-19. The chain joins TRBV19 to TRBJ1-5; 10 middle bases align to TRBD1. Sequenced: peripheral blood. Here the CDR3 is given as CASSIGTGEAQPQHF. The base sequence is TGTGCCAGTAGTATCGGGACAGGGGAGGCTCAGCCCCAGCATTTT.